Each of the 14 T cell receptor beta chains below was sequenced from the same sample in a study of blood T cell repertoires in COVID-19. The data were produced by immunoSEQ multiplex PCR, yet TCRdb's version contains in-frame clones alone and is incomplete. The table includes some 70,000 clones, approximately 90% detected once. Specimen: peripheral blood. Source of these receptors: a man younger than 45 with acute or convalescent COVID-19.

The V gene is TRBV3-1 (or the pseudogene TRBV3-2), the J gene TRBJ1-1; D ambiguous. CDR1 is LGHDT, CDR2 YNNKEL, per germline (reference sequence). V was trimmed by 4 bases and J by 9 bases, leaving 12 bases between them. This CDR3 region has 12 residues. The CDR3 sequence: CASSRTRGQAFF. CDR3 sequence (DNA): TGTGCCAGCAGCCGAACGCGAGGGCAAGCTTTCTTT.

The V and J genes are TRBV2 and TRBJ2-7; 12 positions agree with TRBD1. The trim removed 5 bases at V and 3 bases at J, leaving 5 bases unmatched. Germline V gene sequence: CDR1 SNHLY, CDR2 FYNNEI. The CDR3 sequence is 15 residues long. The CDR3 nucleotides read TGTGCCAGCAGTAACTGGGACAGGGGGCACTACGAGCAGTACTTC. It is translated as CASSNWDRGHYEQYF. Together with reference TRBV2 and TRBJ2-7, the CDR3 gives the full variable domain: EPEVTQTPSHQVTQMGQEVILRCVPISNHLYFYWYRQILGQKVEFLVSFYNNEISEKSEIFDDQFSVERPDGSNFTLKIRSTKLEDSAMYFCASSNWDRGHYEQYFGPGTRLTVT.

V and J are TRBV7-2 and TRBJ2-3; D is possibly TRBD1 (6 bases). CDR1 is SGHTA and CDR2 is FQGNSA in the germline V gene. Trimming pared 4 bases from V and 2 bases from J, leaving 16 bases between. CDR3 length: 16 amino acids. The CDR3 sequence is CASSYGQFPPTDTQYF. CDR3 bases: TGTGCCAGCAGCTACGGACAGTTTCCCCCCACAGATACGCAGTATTTT. The whole variable domain, remainder taken from reference TRBV7-2 and TRBJ2-3, is GAGVSQSPSNKVTEKGKDVELRCDPISGHTALYWYRQSLGQGLEFLIYFQGNSAPDKSGLPSDRFSAERTGGSVSTLTIQRTQQEDSAVYLCASSYGQFPPTDTQYFGPGTRLTVL.

This rearrangement joins TRBV18 to TRBJ2-7; 9 nucleotides align to TRBD2. Germline values: CDR1 KGHSH, CDR2 LQKENI. CDR3 length: 14 amino acids. Unmatched junction bases numbered 4, after V lost 2 bases and J lost 5 bases. CDR3 in DNA: TGTGCCAGCTCACCAGGGGCGGGAGGGGACGAGCAGTACTTC. It codes for CASSPGAGGDEQYF. The complete variable domain, with remaining parts taken from reference TRBV18 and TRBJ2-7, reads NAGVMQNPRHLVRRRGQEARLRCSPMKGHSHVYWYRQLPEEGLKFMVYLQKENIIDESGMPKERFSAEFPKEGPSILRIQQVVRGDSAAYFCASSPGAGGDEQYFGPGTRLTVT.

The rearrangement uses TRBV7-9 and TRBJ1-1; a weak D match, TRBD1 (5 bases). CDR3 length: 11 amino acids. Germline V CDR1 and CDR2: SEHNR, FQNEAQ (reference sequence). Trimming took off 9 bases at V and 1 base at J, with 6 bases between the two ends. The CDR3 reads CASTGNTEAFF. DNA of the CDR3: TGTGCCAGTACAGGGAACACTGAAGCTTTCTTT.

This clone was picked up one time. V and J are TRBV5-6 and TRBJ2-7; D ambiguous. From germline, CDR1 is SGHDT and CDR2 YYEEEE. With 0 bases removed from V and 3 bases from J, the gap between germline ends came to 13 bases. CDR3 length: 15 amino acids. The CDR3: CASSLGIQRHYEQYF. DNA for the CDR3: TGTGCCAGCAGCTTGGGGATCCAGCGTCACTACGAGCAGTACTTC. The complete variable domain, with remaining parts taken from reference TRBV5-6 and TRBJ2-7, reads DAGVTQSPTHLIKTRGQQVTLRCSPKSGHDTVSWYQQALGQGPQFIFQYYEEEERQRGNFPDRFSGHQFPNYSSELNVNALLLGDSALYLCASSLGIQRHYEQYFGPGTRLTVT.

The CDR3: CASSLFGLTDTQYF. The CDR3 DNA follows: TGTGCCAGCAGCTTATTCGGACTCACAGATACGCAGTATTTT. This chain joins TRBV7-3 and TRBJ2-3, with D perhaps TRBD2 (5 bases). Trimming pared 2 bases from V and 2 bases from J, leaving 8 bases between. CDR3 length: 14 amino acids. Germline values: CDR1 SGHTA, CDR2 FQGTGA.

The rearrangement links TRBV28 to TRBJ2-1; D is undetermined. The CDR3 contains 12 residues. Trimming removed 6 bases at V and 10 bases at J, with 13 bases between. Germline V gene sequence: CDR1 MDHEN, CDR2 SYDVKM. The CDR3 region is CASSRNQREQFF. The CDR3 bases are TGTGCCAGCAGCCGTAACCAGCGCGAGCAGTTCTTC.

In its sample, this clone was seen a few times. Distinct nucleotide sequences in the sample also encode this CDR3. The rearrangement links TRBV25-1 to TRBJ2-2, with no clear D. This CDR3 has 17 residues. Deletions cut 8 bases from V and 1 base from J, with 20 bases between. Germline V gene data show CDR1 as MGHDK and CDR2 as SYGVNS. CDR3 sequence reads: CASGGGPNPENTGELFF. The CDR3, as DNA: TGTGCCAGCGGCGGCGGTCCCAACCCCGAGAACACCGGGGAGCTGTTTTTT.

This chain uses TRBV5-1 with TRBJ1-2; TRBD1 aligns across 7 bases. The V gene's germline CDR1 is SGHRS and CDR2 YFSETQ. V lost 2 bases and J lost 3; bases outside the gene matches: 7. The CDR3 sequence is 15 residues long. In nucleotides, the CDR3 is TGCGCCAGCAGCTTCCAAGCCGGGACAGACTATGGCTACACCTTC. As protein: CASSFQAGTDYGYTF.

The V call is TRBV24-1, the J call TRBJ2-7, with 8 bases that match TRBD1. Germline lookup yields CDR1 KGHDR and CDR2 SFDVKD. V shed 3 bases and J 2 bases; nucleotides not matched to a gene: 5. The CDR3 sequence is 15 residues long. The CDR3 loop is CATSDPGQDPYEQYF. The CDR3 bases are TGTGCCACCAGTGATCCGGGACAGGACCCCTACGAGCAGTACTTC.

The chain combines TRBV4-2 with TRBJ2-2; no definite D call. V lost 3 bases and J 8 bases, leaving 4 bases between the germline ends. CDR1 is LGHNA, CDR2 YNFKEQ, per germline. The CDR3 runs 11 residues. The DNA for the CDR3 is TGTGCCAGCAGCCAGAGTGGGGAGCTGTTTTTT. It yields the protein CASSQSGELFF.

The chain employs TRBV7-9 and TRBJ1-5; D is possibly TRBD1 (5 bases). Between the trimmed V and J ends, which lost 3 bases and 6 bases, there was a span of 15 bases. Germline V gene lookup returns CDR1 SEHNR and CDR2 FQNEAQ (reference sequence). CDR3 size: 15 residues. The CDR3 here is CASSFSAGMSQPQHF. CDR3 DNA: TGTGCCAGCAGCTTTTCGGCAGGGATGAGTCAGCCCCAGCATTTT.

The chain uses TRBV28 and TRBJ1-5, with D hard to call. This CDR3 region has 14 residues. Germline V CDR1 and CDR2: MDHEN, SYDVKM. Trimming removed 6 bases from V and 2 bases from J, with 11 bases in between. This chain's CDR3 is CASRAAARNQPQHF. CDR3 sequence (DNA): TGTGCCAGCAGAGCGGCGGCACGCAATCAGCCCCAGCATTTT. The whole variable domain, remainder taken from reference TRBV28 and TRBJ1-5, is DVKVTQSSRYLVKRTGEKVFLECVQDMDHENMFWYRQDPGLGLRLIYFSYDVKMKEKGDIPEGYSVSREKKERFSLILESASTNQTSMYLCASRAAARNQPQHFGDGTRLSIL.